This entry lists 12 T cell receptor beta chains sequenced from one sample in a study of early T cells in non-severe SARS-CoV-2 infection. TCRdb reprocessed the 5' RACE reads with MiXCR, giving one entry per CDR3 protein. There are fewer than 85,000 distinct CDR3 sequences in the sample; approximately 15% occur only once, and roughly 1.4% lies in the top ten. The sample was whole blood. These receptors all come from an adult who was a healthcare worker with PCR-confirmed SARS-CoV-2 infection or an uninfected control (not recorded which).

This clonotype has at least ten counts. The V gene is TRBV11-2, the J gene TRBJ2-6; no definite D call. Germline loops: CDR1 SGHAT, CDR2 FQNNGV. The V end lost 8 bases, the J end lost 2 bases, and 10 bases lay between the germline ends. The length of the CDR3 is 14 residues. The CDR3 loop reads CASVLTAGANVLTF. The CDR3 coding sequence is TGTGCCAGCGTGCTGACTGCTGGGGCCAACGTCCTGACTTTC.

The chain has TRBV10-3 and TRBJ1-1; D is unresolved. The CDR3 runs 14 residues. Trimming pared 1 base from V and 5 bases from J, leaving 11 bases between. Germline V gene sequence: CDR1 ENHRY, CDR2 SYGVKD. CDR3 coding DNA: TGTGCCATCAGTGAGTTTTCAGCCGGGACTGAAGCTTTCTTT. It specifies CAISEFSAGTEAFF.

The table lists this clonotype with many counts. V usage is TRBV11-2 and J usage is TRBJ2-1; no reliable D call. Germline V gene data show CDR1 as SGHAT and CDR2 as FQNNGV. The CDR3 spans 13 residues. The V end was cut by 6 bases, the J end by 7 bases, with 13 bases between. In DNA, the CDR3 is TGTGCCAGCAGTCCATGGGCCCAAAATGAGCAGTTCTTC. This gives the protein CASSPWAQNEQFF. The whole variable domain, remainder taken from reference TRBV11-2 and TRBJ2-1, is EAGVAQSPRYKIIEKRQSVAFWCNPISGHATLYWYQQILGQGPKLLIQFQNNGVVDDSQLPKDRFSAERLKGVDSTLKIQPAKLEDSAVYLCASSPWAQNEQFFGPGTRLTVL.

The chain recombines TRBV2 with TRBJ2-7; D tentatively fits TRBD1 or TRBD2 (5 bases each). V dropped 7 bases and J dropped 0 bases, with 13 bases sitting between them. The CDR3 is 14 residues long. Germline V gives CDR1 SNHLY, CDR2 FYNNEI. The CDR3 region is CASTGLRGSYEQYF. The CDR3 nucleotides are TGTGCCAGCACGGGTCTGAGGGGCTCCTACGAGCAGTACTTC.

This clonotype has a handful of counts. The CDR3 sequence is CASSPPSAGSLRTDTQYF. Here the CDR3 DNA reads TGTGCCAGCAGTCCGCCCTCTGCGGGGTCTCTTCGCACAGATACGCAGTATTTT. V usage is TRBV12-3 or TRBV12-4 and J usage is TRBJ2-3; D may be TRBD2 (6 bases). The CDR3 runs 18 residues. V was shortened by 5 bases and J by 1 base, with 22 bases between the two germline ends.

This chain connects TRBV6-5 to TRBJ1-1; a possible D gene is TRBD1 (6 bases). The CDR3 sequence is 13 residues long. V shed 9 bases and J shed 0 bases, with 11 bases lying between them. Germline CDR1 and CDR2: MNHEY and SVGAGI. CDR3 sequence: CASWDTMNTEAFF. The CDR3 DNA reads TGTGCCAGTTGGGACACAATGAACACTGAAGCTTTCTTT.

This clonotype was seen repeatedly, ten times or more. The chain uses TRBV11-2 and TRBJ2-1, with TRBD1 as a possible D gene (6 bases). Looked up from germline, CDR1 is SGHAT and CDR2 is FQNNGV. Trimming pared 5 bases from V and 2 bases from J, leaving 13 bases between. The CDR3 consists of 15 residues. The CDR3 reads CASSTHRVPYNEQFF. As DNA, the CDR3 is TGTGCCAGCAGCACCCACAGGGTCCCCTACAATGAGCAGTTCTTC.

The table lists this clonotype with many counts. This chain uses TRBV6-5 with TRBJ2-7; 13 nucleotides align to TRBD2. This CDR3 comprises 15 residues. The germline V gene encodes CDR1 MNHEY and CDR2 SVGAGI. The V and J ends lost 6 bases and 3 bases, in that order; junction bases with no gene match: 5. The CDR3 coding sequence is TGTGCCAGCAGCTCGGGACTAGCGGGGTACTACGAGCAGTACTTC. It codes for CASSSGLAGYYEQYF.

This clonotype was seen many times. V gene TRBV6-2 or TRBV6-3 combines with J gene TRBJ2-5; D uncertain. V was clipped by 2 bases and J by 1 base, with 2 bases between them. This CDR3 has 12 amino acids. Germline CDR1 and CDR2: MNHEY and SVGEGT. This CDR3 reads CASSYRQETQYF. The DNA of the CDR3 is TGTGCCAGCAGTTACCGCCAAGAGACCCAGTACTTC.

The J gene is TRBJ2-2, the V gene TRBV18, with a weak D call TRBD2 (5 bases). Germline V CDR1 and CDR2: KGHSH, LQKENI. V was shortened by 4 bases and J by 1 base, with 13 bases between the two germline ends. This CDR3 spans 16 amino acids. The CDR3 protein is CASSRAGSRNTGELFF. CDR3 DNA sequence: TGTGCCAGCTCACGGGCGGGCAGCCGGAACACCGGGGAGCTGTTTTTT.

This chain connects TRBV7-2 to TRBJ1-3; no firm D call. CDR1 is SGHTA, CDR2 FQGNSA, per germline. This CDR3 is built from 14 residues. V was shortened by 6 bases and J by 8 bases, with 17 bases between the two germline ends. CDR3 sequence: CASRSTARLDTIYF. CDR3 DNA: TGTGCCAGCAGGTCGACTGCCCGGCTGGACACCATATATTTT.

In DNA, the CDR3 is TGCGCCAGCAGCTTGACTTCTGACCGGGAGCTGTTTTTT. Encoded protein: CASSLTSDRELFF. V usage is TRBV5-1 and J usage is TRBJ2-2, with D unresolved. With 1 base removed from V and 9 bases from J, the gap between germline ends came to 10 bases. The V gene's germline CDR1 is SGHRS and CDR2 YFSETQ. There are 13 residues in the CDR3.